The rows below give T cell receptor beta chains drawn from one sample of a study of blood T cell repertoires in COVID-19. Assay: immunoSEQ multiplex PCR; the TCRdb copy retains only in-frame clones and omits some. The sample has tens of thousands of clones, 80% to 95% seen once. The sequenced material came from peripheral blood. Every receptor here comes from a human donor in a cohort sampled during active COVID-19. Each CDR3 is given with its conserved first and last residue. Fields, in order: CDR3 protein, CDR3 DNA, J gene, V gene, clone size, D gene. A D gene is named only where the DNA matches it firmly. Part of the rows lack a size; the others show once, few, many or a class for expanded clones.

CDR3: CASRYTGQSEQYF
DNA: TGTGCCAGCAGATACACAGGGCAAAGCGAGCAGTACTTC
J: TRBJ2-7
V: TRBV5-8
size: .
D: .

CDR3: CAISESTGQKTQYF
DNA: TGTGCCATCAGTGAGTCGACGGGTCAAAAGACCCAGTACTTC
J: TRBJ2-5
V: TRBV10-3
size: .
D: .

CDR3: CAISDQGKGGYEQYF
DNA: TGTGCCATCAGTGACCAGGGTAAGGGAGGCTACGAGCAGTACTTC
J: TRBJ2-7
V: TRBV10-3
size: .
D: .

CDR3: CASSLARAFRDSYEQYF
DNA: TGTGCCAGCAGCTTAGCCAGGGCCTTCAGGGACTCCTACGAGCAGTACTTC
J: TRBJ2-7
V: TRBV13
size: .
D: .

CDR3: CASSPGRYTDTQYF
DNA: TGTGCCAGCAGCCCAGGGCGGTACACAGATACGCAGTATTTT
J: TRBJ2-3
V: TRBV7-2
size: .
D: .

CDR3: CASSPLDRGNYGYTF
DNA: TGTGCCAGCAGCCCCCTTGACAGGGGGAACTATGGCTACACCTTC
J: TRBJ1-2
V: TRBV14
size: .
D: TRBD1

CDR3: CASSTDRRSGQPQHF
DNA: TGTGCCAGCAGTACCGACAGGCGGAGCGGTCAGCCCCAGCATTTT
J: TRBJ1-5
V: TRBV6-6
size: many
D: .

CDR3: CASSGQQSSYNSPLHF
DNA: TGTGCCAGCAGCGGACAGCAGAGCTCCTATAATTCACCCCTCCACTTT
J: TRBJ1-6
V: TRBV3-1/TRBV3-2
size: few
D: .

CDR3: CASSEIQTGKYNEQFF
DNA: TGCGCCAGCAGTGAGATCCAGACAGGGAAATACAATGAGCAGTTCTTC
J: TRBJ2-1
V: TRBV10-1
size: .
D: TRBD1

CDR3: CASREEVSYNEQFF
DNA: TGCGCCAGCAGAGAGGAGGTATCCTACAATGAGCAGTTCTTC
J: TRBJ2-1
V: TRBV5-1
size: .
D: .

CDR3: CASSFTAGNTIYF
DNA: TGTGCCAGCAGCTTTACCGCGGGGAACACCATATATTTT
J: TRBJ1-3
V: TRBV7-6
size: .
D: .

CDR3: CASSLAGGRGNSPLHF
DNA: TGTGCCAGCAGTCTGGCGGGGGGAAGAGGGAATTCACCCCTCCACTTT
J: TRBJ1-6
V: TRBV6-2/TRBV6-3
size: once
D: .

CDR3: CSHRATDTQYF
DNA: TGCAGCCACAGGGCCACAGATACGCAGTATTTT
J: TRBJ2-3
V: TRBV20-1
size: .
D: .

CDR3: CASSQDVRGRYDYGYTF
DNA: TGCGCCAGCAGCCAAGATGTAAGGGGCCGGTATGACTATGGCTACACCTTC
J: TRBJ1-2
V: TRBV4-3
size: .
D: .

CDR3: CASRLVRHRGETQYF
DNA: TGTGCAAGTCGCTTAGTCCGTCACCGGGGGGAGACCCAGTACTTC
J: TRBJ2-5
V: TRBV12-2
size: .
D: .

CDR3: CASSVRTGSLGYTF
DNA: TGTGCCAGCAGCGTACGAACAGGGTCCCTTGGCTACACCTTC
J: TRBJ1-2
V: TRBV5-6
size: .
D: .

CDR3: CASSIQVGGRNNEQFF
DNA: TGTGCCAGTAGTATACAAGTAGGGGGCAGGAACAATGAGCAGTTCTTC
J: TRBJ2-1
V: TRBV19
size: .
D: TRBD1

CDR3: CASSLGFRGSSGNTIYF
DNA: TGTGCCAGCAGCTTAGGGTTTCGGGGAAGCTCTGGAAACACCATATATTTT
J: TRBJ1-3
V: TRBV11-2
size: .
D: .

CDR3: CASSLFDEQYF
DNA: TGTGCCAGCAGCTTGTTCGACGAGCAGTACTTC
J: TRBJ2-7
V: TRBV7-2
size: .
D: .

CDR3: CASSLAQGPYEQYF
DNA: TGTGCCAGCAGCTTAGCGCAGGGGCCATACGAGCAGTACTTC
J: TRBJ2-7
V: TRBV11-2
size: .
D: .

CDR3: CASSPRILAGGMVETQYF
DNA: TGTGCCAGCAGCCCTCGGATCCTAGCGGGGGGTATGGTGGAGACCCAGTACTTC
J: TRBJ2-5
V: TRBV5-4
size: .
D: TRBD2

CDR3: CAIRGTGTGNTIYF
DNA: TGTGCCATCAGGGGGACAGGGACTGGAAACACCATATATTTT
J: TRBJ1-3
V: TRBV10-3
size: .
D: TRBD1

CDR3: CASSYGLAGGGAQYF
DNA: TGTGCCAGCAGTTACGGACTAGCGGGGGGAGGGGCCCAGTACTTC
J: TRBJ2-5
V: TRBV6-2/TRBV6-3
size: .
D: TRBD2

CDR3: CASSSGLWETQYF
DNA: TGTGCCAGCAGCTCAGGGCTGTGGGAGACCCAGTACTTC
J: TRBJ2-5
V: TRBV5-4
size: .
D: .

CDR3: CASSPQLAGGSYNEQFF
DNA: TGTGCCAGCAGCCCGCAATTAGCGGGGGGGTCCTACAATGAGCAGTTCTTC
J: TRBJ2-1
V: TRBV7-7
size: few
D: TRBD2

CDR3: CASSRITGTGISTDTQYF
DNA: TGTGCCAGCAGTAGAATAACCGGGACAGGGATTAGCACAGATACGCAGTATTTT
J: TRBJ2-3
V: TRBV27
size: .
D: TRBD1

CDR3: CASSAQGADTEAFF
DNA: TGCGCCAGCAGCGCACAGGGGGCGGACACTGAAGCTTTCTTT
J: TRBJ1-1
V: TRBV5-1
size: .
D: TRBD1

CDR3: CASSTSAVNYGYTF
DNA: TGTGCCAGTAGTACGTCCGCGGTGAACTATGGCTACACCTTC
J: TRBJ1-2
V: TRBV19
size: .
D: .

CDR3: CAIHDRILGGYTF
DNA: TGTGCCATCCACGACAGGATTTTAGGTGGCTACACCTTC
J: TRBJ1-2
V: TRBV19
size: .
D: .

CDR3: CASGRFSGANVLTF
DNA: TGTGCCAGCGGCAGATTCTCTGGGGCCAACGTCCTGACTTTC
J: TRBJ2-6
V: TRBV27
size: .
D: .

CDR3: CASSPGQGSMMRNQPQHF
DNA: TGTGCCAGCAGCCCGGGACAGGGTAGTATGATGAGGAATCAGCCCCAGCATTTT
J: TRBJ1-5
V: TRBV5-8
size: .
D: TRBD1

CDR3: CASARTSNEQFF
DNA: TGTGCCAGCGCCCGGACTAGCAATGAGCAGTTCTTC
J: TRBJ2-1
V: TRBV5-8
size: .
D: TRBD2

CDR3: CASSLRTGGAAGSAEAFF
DNA: TGCGCCAGCAGCCTGAGGACAGGGGGCGCGGCGGGGAGTGCGGAAGCTTTCTTT
J: TRBJ1-1
V: TRBV5-1
size: .
D: TRBD1

CDR3: CASSEEGGTEAFF
DNA: TGTGCCAGCAGTGAGGAAGGGGGCACTGAAGCTTTCTTT
J: TRBJ1-1
V: TRBV6-1
size: .
D: .

CDR3: CASSPLPDAPGEKTQYF
DNA: TGTGCCAGCTCACCCCTTCCGGACGCCCCTGGGGAGAAGACCCAGTACTTC
J: TRBJ2-5
V: TRBV18
size: .
D: .

CDR3: CASSETGLREKLFF
DNA: TGTGCCAGCAGCGAGACAGGGCTTAGGGAAAAACTGTTTTTT
J: TRBJ1-4
V: TRBV27
size: .
D: TRBD1

CDR3: CASSLTSSGTGGTYTIYF
DNA: TGCGCCAGCAGCTTGACCTCGTCCGGGACAGGGGGGACTTACACCATATATTTT
J: TRBJ1-3
V: TRBV5-1
size: .
D: TRBD1

CDR3: CASSLGDSANSPLHF
DNA: TGTGCCAGCAGCTTAGGGGACAGTGCAAATTCACCCCTCCACTTT
J: TRBJ1-6
V: TRBV7-9
size: .
D: TRBD1

CDR3: CASSIDSSYEQYF
DNA: TGTGCCAGCAGCATCGACAGCTCCTACGAGCAGTACTTC
J: TRBJ2-7
V: TRBV28
size: .
D: .

CDR3: CASSFTGGLANTGELFF
DNA: TGCGCCAGCAGCTTCACAGGGGGCCTTGCGAACACCGGGGAGCTGTTTTTT
J: TRBJ2-2
V: TRBV5-1
size: .
D: TRBD1

CDR3: CASSWAYEQFF
DNA: TGCGCCAGCAGCTGGGCCTATGAGCAGTTCTTC
J: TRBJ2-1
V: TRBV5-1
size: .
D: .

CDR3: CAWSSTGVGSPLHF
DNA: TGTGCCTGGAGTTCGACAGGGGTAGGTTCACCCCTCCACTTT
J: TRBJ1-6
V: TRBV30
size: few
D: TRBD1

CDR3: CASSVDGGGGLTDTQYF
DNA: TGTGCCAGCAGCGTAGATGGAGGCGGGGGGCTCACAGATACGCAGTATTTT
J: TRBJ2-3
V: TRBV9
size: .
D: TRBD2

CDR3: CASTTYRENTDTQYF
DNA: TGCGCCAGCACTACCTACAGGGAAAACACAGATACGCAGTATTTT
J: TRBJ2-3
V: TRBV5-1
size: .
D: .

CDR3: CASSPFTGPPTNEQFF
DNA: TGTGCCAGCAGTCCCTTTACAGGCCCTCCGACCAATGAGCAGTTCTTC
J: TRBJ2-1
V: TRBV28
size: .
D: .

CDR3: CASSHKGDTEAFF
DNA: TGTGCCAGCAGCCACAAGGGGGACACTGAAGCTTTCTTT
J: TRBJ1-1
V: TRBV3-1/TRBV3-2
size: .
D: .

CDR3: CAGQKDRGITEAFF
DNA: TGTGCCGGACAGAAGGACAGGGGTATCACTGAAGCTTTCTTT
J: TRBJ1-1
V: TRBV6-5
size: .
D: TRBD1

CDR3: CATSRAGAGANVLTF
DNA: TGTGCCACCAGCAGAGCAGGGGCTGGGGCCAACGTCCTGACTTTC
J: TRBJ2-6
V: TRBV15
size: .
D: .

CDR3: CAWSVQANEKLFF
DNA: TGTGCCTGGAGCGTGCAGGCTAATGAAAAACTGTTTTTT
J: TRBJ1-4
V: TRBV30
size: .
D: .

CDR3: CASSDGTKSYNEQFF
DNA: TGTGCCAGCAGTGACGGGACAAAATCCTACAATGAGCAGTTCTTC
J: TRBJ2-1
V: TRBV6-4
size: .
D: .

CDR3: CAWSGSHEQFF
DNA: TGTGCCTGGAGTGGTAGCCATGAGCAGTTCTTC
J: TRBJ2-1
V: TRBV30
size: .
D: .

CDR3: CASSVRTGNNSPLHF
DNA: TGTGCCAGCAGTGTCCGGACAGGGAACAATTCACCCCTCCACTTT
J: TRBJ1-6
V: TRBV25-1
size: once
D: TRBD1

CDR3: CAWSVQGSGLAPLHF
DNA: TGTGCCTGGAGTGTACAGGGATCAGGGTTGGCACCCCTCCACTTT
J: TRBJ1-6
V: TRBV30
size: .
D: .

CDR3: CASSLAGLGGEAFF
DNA: TGTGCCAGCAGCTTAGCGGGCTTGGGAGGTGAAGCTTTCTTT
J: TRBJ1-1
V: TRBV7-2
size: .
D: .

CDR3: CASSLGHQLNTEAFF
DNA: TGCGCCAGCAGCTTGGGACATCAACTGAACACTGAAGCTTTCTTT
J: TRBJ1-1
V: TRBV5-1
size: .
D: .

CDR3: CASSYSVRGAGMSNQPQHF
DNA: TGTGCCAGCAGTTACTCGGTCAGGGGTGCTGGGATGAGCAATCAGCCCCAGCATTTT
J: TRBJ1-5
V: TRBV6-2/TRBV6-3
size: few
D: .

CDR3: CASSLSVGSAPLHF
DNA: TGCGCCAGCAGCTTGTCAGTGGGCTCGGCACCCCTCCACTTT
J: TRBJ1-6
V: TRBV5-1
size: .
D: .